The source of this TCR beta chain is a study of PD-L1 blockade in urothelial cancer. Assay: immunoSEQ multiplex PCR; the TCRdb copy retains only in-frame clones and omits some. The data show about 45,000 clones, with around 80% seen just once and over 10% held by the top ten. The time point is: peripheral blood 6 weeks after treatment start. A total of 1 to 8 samples per patient were collected pretreatment and on-treatment. The germline gives CDR1 LNHNV, CDR2 YYDKDF (reference sequence). The CDR3 sequence is 16 residues long. Losses at the gene ends were 0 bases for V and 9 bases for J; bases not matched to a gene: 4.

The chain has TRBV15 and TRBJ2-1, with 14 bases matching TRBD2. This TCR came from a man in his fifties or sixties with urothelial cancer. The sequencing used PBMCs, collected around atezolizumab (anti-PD-L1) treatment. DNA of the CDR3: TGTGCCACCAGCAGAGATCCCGGACTAGCGGGAGGTGAGCAGTTCTTC. This encodes CATSRDPGLAGGEQFF. The variable domain in full, with the rest retrieved from reference TRBV15 and TRBJ2-1, is DAMVIQNPRYQVTQFGKPVTLSCSQTLNHNVMYWYQQKSSQAPKLLFHYYDKDFNNEADTPDNFQSRRPNTSFCFLDIRSPGLGDTAMYLCATSRDPGLAGGEQFFGPGTRLTVL.